Listed here are 21 T cell receptor beta chains from one sample, sequenced in a study of shared clonotypes between healthy human individuals. The protocol was immunoSEQ multiplex PCR, while the TCRdb copy is restricted to in-frame clones and leaves out a portion. Of about 100,000 clones listed, approximately 51% were seen once; the top ten hold about 16%. The specimen was PBMCs. Receptor source: a woman aged 40 to 55 in good health. Some clones in this sample may be carry-over from other donors' samples.

For the CDR3, the DNA is TGTGCCAGCAGCGGACTCGAGGGGGGGAACGAGCAGTACTTC. The encoded protein is CASSGLEGGNEQYF. The rearrangement uses TRBV7-9 and TRBJ2-7, with D tentatively TRBD2 (7 bases). Germline loops: CDR1 SEHNR, CDR2 FQNEAQ (reference sequence). V lost 5 bases and J 5 bases, leaving 16 bases between the germline ends. The CDR3 runs 14 residues.

Comments on this clone: A much larger clonotype is one base distant, so this may be a read error. Other nucleotide sequences from this sample produce the same CDR3. J is TRBJ1-2 and V is TRBV4-1; no clear D. Germline V gives CDR1 MGHRA, CDR2 YSYEKL. CDR3 length: 15 residues. CDR3: CASSQDLHLNYGYTF. CDR3 nucleotide sequence: TGCGCCAGTAGCCAAGATCTTCATCTTAACTATGGCTACACCTTC.

The chain has TRBV30 and TRBJ2-5; D is uncertain. Trimming shortened V by 3 bases and J by 5 bases, and 10 bases separated the two germline ends. CDR3 length equals 12 residues. CDR1 and CDR2 from the germline V gene are GTSNPN and SVGIG (reference sequence). The CDR3 sequence: CAWSPSSETQYF. The CDR3 bases are TGTGCCTGGAGCCCCTCTTCGGAGACCCAGTACTTC.

This clone was observed a few times. The chain couples TRBV10-3 to TRBJ1-2, with 7 bases lining up with TRBD1. V shed 0 bases, J shed 7 bases, and the junction held 2 bases outside the gene matches. CDR1 and CDR2 (germline): ENHRY, SYGVKD. The CDR3 covers 13 residues. CDR3 amino acids: CAISESGTVGYTF. As DNA, the CDR3 is TGTGCCATCAGTGAGTCAGGGACAGTTGGCTACACCTTC.

As regards this clone: This could be a read error, since a much larger clone is one nucleotide away. V is TRBV7-2 and J is TRBJ2-5; D gene unclear. The germline V gene has CDR1 SGHTA and CDR2 FQGNSA. Trimming took 7 bases from V and 0 from J, leaving 9 bases between them. The CDR3 spans 13 residues. CDR3 loop: CASIFSNQETQYF. DNA for the CDR3: TGTGCCAGCATCTTCTCGAACCAAGAGACCCAGTACTTC.

This clone has a count of ten or more. Distinct nucleotide sequences in the sample also encode this CDR3. The chain links TRBV5-1 to TRBJ2-5; D uncertain. Germline CDR1 and CDR2: SGHRS and YFSETQ. The germline V and J ends were trimmed by 6 bases and 4 bases, with 16 bases remaining between them. The CDR3 runs to 14 residues. The CDR3 region has the DNA TGCGCCAGCACCCCCGGCCAGAACAGAGAGACCCAGTACTTC. This encodes CASTPGQNRETQYF.

This clone was seen only a few times. The chain is built from TRBV28 and TRBJ2-7; either TRBD1 or TRBD2 may fit D (5 bases each). This CDR3 spans 15 amino acids. V was trimmed by 6 bases and J by 6 bases, leaving 21 bases between them. Germline CDR1 MDHEN, CDR2 SYDVKM. DNA for the CDR3: TGTGCCAGCAGACGTTTTTTCGCGGGCCAGGGCGAGCAGTACTTC. Translating it yields CASRRFFAGQGEQYF.

This clone has a handful of counts. The chain couples TRBV5-1 to TRBJ2-5; 12 positions match TRBD2. TRBJ2-7 explains the end of the DNA better; the J call may be wrong. This CDR3 spans 16 amino acids. CDR1 is SGHRS, CDR2 YFSETQ, per germline. CDR3 coding DNA: TGCGCCAGCAGCTTGGGACTAGCGGGAGTGGGGTACGAGCAGTACTTC. Encoded protein: CASSLGLAGVGYEQYF.

This clone has at least ten counts. The chain carries TRBV2 and TRBJ1-1, with 8 positions matching TRBD1. Looked up from germline, CDR1 is SNHLY and CDR2 is FYNNEI. This CDR3 has 13 residues. J lost 5 bases, V lost 7 bases, and 6 bases had no gene match. The CDR3 here is CASKGQGWTEAFF. DNA for the CDR3: TGTGCCAGCAAAGGACAGGGCTGGACTGAAGCTTTCTTT.

The V and J genes are TRBV9 and TRBJ2-7; 11 bases are shared with TRBD1. After removal of 3 bases from V and 3 bases from J, the junction contained 8 bases not matched to a gene. This CDR3 has 16 amino acids. Germline V gene sequence: CDR1 SGDLS, CDR2 YYNGEE. CDR3 protein: CASSADRGRLIYEQYF. The DNA for the CDR3 is TGTGCCAGCAGCGCGGACAGGGGGCGTCTTATCTACGAGCAGTACTTC. The variable domain in full, with the rest retrieved from reference TRBV9 and TRBJ2-7, is DSGVTQTPKHLITATGQRVTLRCSPRSGDLSVYWYQQSLDQGLQFLIQYYNGEERAKGNILERFSAQQFPDLHSELNLSSLELGDSALYFCASSADRGRLIYEQYFGPGTRLTVT.

This clone was seen repeatedly, ten times or more. The V and J genes are TRBV19 and TRBJ1-3; D is ambiguous. CDR1 and CDR2 (germline): LNHDA, SQIVND (reference sequence). The CDR3 contains 13 residues. V was trimmed by 8 bases and J by 2 bases, leaving 10 bases between them. Here the CDR3 DNA reads TGTGCCAGTCGGAAGCCGGCTGGAAACACCATATATTTT. Residues: CASRKPAGNTIYF.

This clone was counted between two and nine times. The chain recombines TRBV5-6 with TRBJ2-1; 7 bases are shared with TRBD1. Germline V CDR1 and CDR2: SGHDT, YYEEEE. V was pared by 2 bases and J by 10 bases, with 15 bases of the junction left unmatched. CDR3 length: 16 amino acids. CDR3 in DNA: TGTGCCAGCAGCTTACCGGGACAGATGCTTGCCGGGGAGCAGTTCTTC. It translates to CASSLPGQMLAGEQFF.

Only one count was recorded for this clone. This chain joins TRBV18 and TRBJ2-1, with 10 nucleotides matching TRBD2. The CDR3 runs 16 residues. CDR1 is KGHSH, CDR2 LQKENI, per germline. The ends lost 3 bases at V and 4 bases at J; junction bases unmatched: 6. The CDR3 DNA sequence: TGTGCCAGCTCACCCCCGGGACTAGCGCTATACAATGAGCAGTTCTTC. This codes for CASSPPGLALYNEQFF. Variable domain in full (rest from reference TRBV18 and TRBJ2-1): NAGVMQNPRHLVRRRGQEARLRCSPMKGHSHVYWYRQLPEEGLKFMVYLQKENIIDESGMPKERFSAEFPKEGPSILRIQQVVRGDSAAYFCASSPPGLALYNEQFFGPGTRLTVL.

This clone is classed as medium-sized. The rearrangement links TRBV5-1 to TRBJ2-5; D uncertain. Trimming stripped 4 bases from V and 5 bases from J, with 9 bases between. The CDR3 runs 12 residues. Germline CDR1 is SGHRS and CDR2 is YFSETQ. CDR3 nucleotide sequence: TGCGCCAGCAGCCTAACAGCCGAGACCCAGTACTTC. Translating it yields CASSLTAETQYF.

This clone was seen ten or more times. J is TRBJ1-2 and V is TRBV11-2, with D possibly being TRBD1 (6 bases). Trimming left V 3 bases short and J 2 bases short, with 13 bases between. The CDR3 sequence is 15 residues long. The germline V gene encodes CDR1 SGHAT and CDR2 FQNNGV. The chain's CDR3 is CASSLDTGYNYGYTF. CDR3 DNA: TGTGCCAGCAGCTTGGACACAGGGTACAACTATGGCTACACCTTC.

The V call is TRBV15, the J call TRBJ2-7; possible D gene TRBD2, 6 bases. V was shortened by 0 bases and J by 0 bases, with 12 bases between the two germline ends. There are 16 residues in the CDR3. Germline CDR1 and CDR2: LNHNV and YYDKDF (reference sequence). The CDR3 loop is CATSREYSGSSYEQYF. CDR3 DNA sequence: TGTGCCACCAGCAGAGAGTACTCCGGGAGCTCCTACGAGCAGTACTTC. The full variable domain, in which reference TRBV15 and TRBJ2-7 provide the parts outside the CDR3, is DAMVIQNPRYQVTQFGKPVTLSCSQTLNHNVMYWYQQKSSQAPKLLFHYYDKDFNNEADTPDNFQSRRPNTSFCFLDIRSPGLGDTAMYLCATSREYSGSSYEQYFGPGTRLTVT.

This clone came up a few times. The V gene is TRBV29-1, the J gene TRBJ2-1, with a tentative D call TRBD2 (6 bases). The germline V and J ends were trimmed by 7 bases and 4 bases, with 29 bases remaining between them. The CDR3 consists of 18 residues. Germline assignment: CDR1 SQVTM and CDR2 ANQGSEA. Here the CDR3 DNA reads TGCAGCGCTCTTCCCTGGGGCCTAAGCGGGCGGCAATACAATGAGCAGTTCTTC. This sequence encodes CSALPWGLSGRQYNEQFF.

The chain employs TRBV19 and TRBJ2-6; 11 bases agree with TRBD1. In germline, CDR1 is LNHDA, CDR2 SQIVND (reference sequence). V trimming: 8 bases; J trimming: 0 bases; junction bases outside the gene matches: 3. The CDR3 is 16 amino acids. The CDR3 spells CASGDRGTSGANVLTF. The CDR3 nucleotides are TGTGCCAGTGGGGACAGGGGGACCTCTGGGGCCAACGTCCTGACTTTC.

This clone was counted ten times or more. The chain employs TRBV29-1 and TRBJ2-1; the match to TRBD1 covers 7 bases. The germline V gene encodes CDR1 SQVTM and CDR2 ANQGSEA. V was pared by 4 bases and J by 9 bases, with 6 bases of the junction left unmatched. The CDR3 is 12 residues long. In DNA, the CDR3 is TGCAGCGTTGGGGGGCCAGGGGGTGAGCAGTTCTTC. Protein: CSVGGPGGEQFF.

This clone was detected many times. J is TRBJ1-5 and V is TRBV30; TRBD1 agrees at 8 bases. The CDR3 runs 14 residues. Losses at the gene ends were 2 bases for V and 5 bases for J; bases not matched to a gene: 5. CDR1 and CDR2 (germline): GTSNPN, SVGIG (reference sequence). CDR3 in amino acids: CAWSPGTGDQPQHF. CDR3 coding DNA: TGTGCCTGGAGTCCCGGGACAGGCGATCAGCCCCAGCATTTT.

This clone was picked up many times. The V and J genes are TRBV28 and TRBJ2-5; the match to TRBD2 covers 7 bases. The CDR3 totals 13 residues. Looked up from germline, CDR1 is MDHEN and CDR2 is SYDVKM. The V and J ends lost 6 bases and 4 bases, in that order; junction bases with no gene match: 5. Written as DNA, the CDR3 is TGTGCCAGCAGCAGGACTAGATCAGAGACCCAGTACTTC. Residues: CASSRTRSETQYF. Looking up the rest from reference TRBV28 and TRBJ2-5 gives the full variable domain: DVKVTQSSRYLVKRTGEKVFLECVQDMDHENMFWYRQDPGLGLRLIYFSYDVKMKEKGDIPEGYSVSREKKERFSLILESASTNQTSMYLCASSRTRSETQYFGPGTRLLVL.